These 27 T cell receptor beta chains came from one sample sequenced in a study of cytomegalovirus exposure and HLA in healthy donors. 60 Vbeta and 13 Jbeta primers were used in PCR. Using immunoSEQ multiplex PCR, the repertoire was profiled, and TCRdb retains in-frame clones only, with some absent. In total, the table holds more than 50,000 clones. The source material was PBMCs. The source is a man aged 50-59 years in good health and CMV-seropositive.

The chain is built from TRBV28 and TRBJ1-5, with D possibly being TRBD1 (5 bases). V was trimmed by 2 bases and J by 6 bases, leaving 11 bases between them. CDR1 is MDHEN, CDR2 SYDVKM, per germline. The CDR3 consists of 14 residues. CDR3 in amino acids: CASSLRGQAQPQHF. In nucleotides, the CDR3 is TGTGCCAGCAGTTTAAGGGGTCAAGCTCAGCCCCAGCATTTT. Supplemented by reference TRBV28 and TRBJ1-5, the full variable domain reads DVKVTQSSRYLVKRTGEKVFLECVQDMDHENMFWYRQDPGLGLRLIYFSYDVKMKEKGDIPEGYSVSREKKERFSLILESASTNQTSMYLCASSLRGQAQPQHFGDGTRLSIL.

The chain uses TRBV7-9 and TRBJ1-3; D gene uncertain. In germline, CDR1 is SEHNR, CDR2 FQNEAQ (reference sequence). This CDR3 spans 14 amino acids. Trimming shortened V by 1 base and J by 2 bases, and 6 bases separated the two germline ends. The DNA of the CDR3 is TGTGCCAGCAGCTTAGGAGAGGCTGGAAACACCATATATTTT. Residues: CASSLGEAGNTIYF.

V is TRBV7-9 and J is TRBJ1-3; D is perhaps TRBD1 (5 bases). The CDR3 consists of 14 residues. The germline V and J ends were trimmed by 6 bases and 4 bases, with 13 bases remaining between them. Per germline, CDR1 SEHNR and CDR2 FQNEAQ (reference sequence). The chain's CDR3 is CASSIRVSGNTIYF. CDR3 nucleotides: TGTGCCAGCAGTATCAGGGTGTCGGGAAACACCATATATTTT.

The genes are TRBV4-3 and TRBJ2-3; no clear D. Germline V gene lookup returns CDR1 LGHNA and CDR2 YSLEER. Trimming pared 4 bases from V and 7 bases from J, leaving 9 bases between. CDR3 length: 12 amino acids. CDR3 nucleotide sequence: TGCGCCAGCAGCCTTGCCGGGTATACGCAGTATTTT. Residues: CASSLAGYTQYF.

The rearrangement links TRBV29-1 to TRBJ2-1, with TRBD2 identical over 9 bases. Germline values: CDR1 SQVTM, CDR2 ANQGSEA. The CDR3 consists of 13 residues. The J segment lost 7 bases and the V segment lost 6 bases, leaving 7 bases of the junction unmatched. CDR3 in amino acids: CSVAGGPDNEQFF. CDR3 sequence (DNA): TGCAGCGTGGCGGGAGGGCCGGATAATGAGCAGTTCTTC.

The rearrangement links TRBV30 to TRBJ1-5; 7 bases match TRBD1. The ends lost 0 bases at V and 0 bases at J; junction bases unmatched: 14. This CDR3 is 19 amino acids long. Germline assignment: CDR1 GTSNPN and CDR2 SVGIG (reference sequence). CDR3 sequence (DNA): TGTGCCTGGAGTGTAGGAGGGGGCGGTCGATTTTATAGCAATCAGCCCCAGCATTTT. Amino acid sequence: CAWSVGGGGRFYSNQPQHF.

The rearrangement uses TRBV2 and TRBJ2-7, with D uncertain. Germline CDR1 SNHLY, CDR2 FYNNEI. The CDR3 is made up of 12 amino acids. Trimming took 3 bases from V and 1 from J, leaving 4 bases between them. The CDR3 here is CASSESSYEQYF. The CDR3 bases are TGTGCCAGCAGTGAGTCTTCCTACGAGCAGTACTTC.

The chain employs TRBV7-2 and TRBJ2-1; 7 bases match TRBD2. V lost 5 bases and J lost 15; bases outside the gene matches: 13. Germline CDR1 SGHTA, CDR2 FQGNSA. The CDR3 length is 13 residues. The CDR3 bases are TGTGCCAGCAGCCCCGAGGCGGGAGTACGGACGTTCTTC. It translates to CASSPEAGVRTFF.

The chain recombines TRBV7-2 with TRBJ2-1; 10 nucleotides align to TRBD2. Trimming took 0 bases from V and 7 from J; bases not matched to a gene: 3. Germline CDR1 is SGHTA and CDR2 is FQGNSA. CDR3 length: 15 amino acids. The CDR3 here is CASSLALAGENEQFF. CDR3 coding DNA: TGTGCCAGCAGCTTAGCGCTAGCGGGAGAGAATGAGCAGTTCTTC.

This chain connects TRBV5-4 to TRBJ1-2; D is unclear. The CDR3 runs to 13 residues. Between the trimmed V and J ends, which lost 0 bases and 4 bases, there was a span of 7 bases. Per the germline V gene, CDR1 is SGHNT and CDR2 is YYREEE (reference sequence). CDR3 nucleotides: TGTGCCAGCAGCTTGGTGGAGGGCTATGGCTACACCTTC. Amino acids: CASSLVEGYGYTF.

The chain recombines TRBV29-1 with TRBJ2-7; 9 nucleotides match TRBD2. The ends lost 7 bases at V and 4 bases at J; junction bases unmatched: 8. The CDR3 has 13 amino acids. The germline CDR1 and CDR2 sequences are SQVTM and ANQGSEA. CDR3 coding DNA: TGCAGCGCCAGGATAGCGGGAGATTACGAGCAGTACTTC. Translation: CSARIAGDYEQYF.

The chain uses TRBV30 and TRBJ1-2, with 10 positions matching TRBD1. J was trimmed by 2 bases and V by 8 bases; bases with no gene match: 2. The CDR3 has 12 amino acids. CDR1 is GTSNPN, CDR2 SVGIG, per germline (reference sequence). The CDR3: CAETGGNYGYTF. DNA for the CDR3: TGTGCCGAGACAGGGGGCAACTATGGCTACACCTTC.

The rearrangement joins TRBV5-4 to TRBJ2-2; 9 bases agree with TRBD1. This CDR3 spans 15 amino acids. Germline loops: CDR1 SGHNT, CDR2 YYREEE (reference sequence). The V and J ends lost 6 bases and 4 bases, in that order; junction bases with no gene match: 7. The CDR3: CASTLTGGGTGELFF. CDR3 in DNA: TGTGCCAGCACCCTAACAGGGGGCGGCACCGGGGAGCTGTTTTTT.

This chain joins TRBV7-2 and TRBJ2-3, with no clear D. Per the germline V gene, CDR1 is SGHTA and CDR2 is FQGNSA. V was shortened by 4 bases and J by 2 bases, with 10 bases between the two germline ends. This CDR3 contains 14 residues. The CDR3 nucleotides are TGTGCCAGCAGCTCGCTCAGATTCACAGATACGCAGTATTTT. Its translation: CASSSLRFTDTQYF. The full variable domain, completed using reference TRBV7-2 and TRBJ2-3, is GAGVSQSPSNKVTEKGKDVELRCDPISGHTALYWYRQSLGQGLEFLIYFQGNSAPDKSGLPSDRFSAERTGGSVSTLTIQRTQQEDSAVYLCASSSLRFTDTQYFGPGTRLTVL.

The chain has TRBV2 and TRBJ2-7; 11 bases are shared with TRBD2. With 4 bases clipped from V and 4 bases from J, the junction kept 6 bases outside the gene matches. CDR3 length: 15 amino acids. Germline V gene sequence: CDR1 SNHLY, CDR2 FYNNEI. CDR3: CASSVAGGHEYEQYF. CDR3 DNA: TGTGCCAGCAGTGTAGCGGGGGGGCACGAATACGAGCAGTACTTC.

This rearrangement joins TRBV19 to TRBJ2-2; the match to TRBD2 covers 12 bases. This CDR3 is built from 18 residues. Trimming took 6 bases from V and 4 from J; bases not matched to a gene: 12. From germline, CDR1 is LNHDA and CDR2 SQIVND (reference sequence). CDR3 in amino acids: CASRTLAGGPLATGELFF. DNA for the CDR3: TGTGCCAGTAGGACACTAGCGGGAGGCCCCCTGGCCACCGGGGAGCTGTTTTTT.

V and J are TRBV9 and TRBJ2-7; 7 nucleotides line up with TRBD2. Germline CDR1 and CDR2: SGDLS and YYNGEE. This CDR3 is built from 16 residues. The V and J ends lost 4 bases and 7 bases, in that order; junction bases with no gene match: 17. CDR3 in amino acids: CASSRSSGLGAEEQYF. CDR3 DNA sequence: TGTGCCAGCAGCCGTAGTTCAGGACTAGGGGCTGAGGAGCAGTACTTC.

This chain uses TRBV5-4 with TRBJ2-3; the D is unclear. CDR3 length: 15 amino acids. Looked up from germline, CDR1 is SGHNT and CDR2 is YYREEE (reference sequence). Trimming took off 1 base at V and 2 bases at J, with 11 bases between the two ends. The CDR3 here is CASSLKRQNTDTQYF. In DNA, the CDR3 is TGTGCCAGCAGCTTGAAAAGACAAAACACAGATACGCAGTATTTT.

The chain joins TRBV30 to TRBJ2-4; 9 bases agree with TRBD2. Germline V CDR1 and CDR2: GTSNPN, SVGIG (reference sequence). V dropped 2 bases and J dropped 0; count of bases not matched to a gene: 5. CDR3 size: 16 residues. CDR3 nucleotide sequence: TGTGCCTGGAGTCAAGCGGGGGGCTTAGCCAAAAACATTCAGTACTTC. Protein: CAWSQAGGLAKNIQYF.

The chain uses TRBV6-5 and TRBJ1-5; no definite D call. CDR3 length equals 14 residues. The germline CDR1 and CDR2 sequences are MNHEY and SVGAGI. With 0 bases removed from V and 2 bases from J, the gap between germline ends came to 5 bases. This CDR3 is CASSYSPGNQPQHF. CDR3 bases: TGTGCCAGCAGTTACTCCCCGGGCAATCAGCCCCAGCATTTT.

This chain joins TRBV6-5 and TRBJ2-7; the D gene is possibly TRBD2 (6 bases). Germline V gives CDR1 MNHEY, CDR2 SVGAGI. The CDR3 extends over 14 amino acids. Trimming took off 4 bases at V and 2 bases at J, with 12 bases between the two ends. DNA for the CDR3: TGTGCCAGCAGTTCCGGGGACTTCACCTACGAGCAGTACTTC. Its protein is CASSSGDFTYEQYF.

The rearrangement links TRBV19 to TRBJ1-2; tentatively, D is TRBD1 (5 bases). CDR3 size: 14 residues. Germline loops: CDR1 LNHDA, CDR2 SQIVND (reference sequence). The V end lost 6 bases, the J end lost 7 bases, and 18 bases lay between the germline ends. CDR3 in DNA: TGTGCCAGTAGCCACCTGGTGGGGCCCGGTGGCTACACCTTC. It encodes CASSHLVGPGGYTF.

V gene TRBV5-1 combines with J gene TRBJ2-3; D remains ambiguous. V was cut by 1 base and J by 0 bases, with 15 bases left in between. CDR3 length equals 17 residues. CDR1 and CDR2 (germline): SGHRS, YFSETQ. The CDR3 bases are TGCGCCAGCAGCTTGACCACACAGCCCGCTAGCACAGATACGCAGTATTTT. Protein product: CASSLTTQPASTDTQYF.

The chain joins TRBV19 to TRBJ1-1; TRBD1 matches at 11 bases. The CDR3 is made up of 16 amino acids. Germline V lookup: CDR1 LNHDA, CDR2 SQIVND (reference sequence). V trimming: 7 bases; J trimming: 3 bases; junction bases outside the gene matches: 10. The CDR3 is CASNARGGQGDTEAFF. In DNA, the CDR3 is TGTGCCAGTAATGCCCGGGGGGGACAGGGGGACACTGAAGCTTTCTTT.

The genes are TRBV7-6 and TRBJ2-7, with 8 bases aligning to TRBD2. Germline V gene data show CDR1 as SGHVS and CDR2 as FNYEAQ. This CDR3 spans 15 amino acids. Unmatched junction bases numbered 7, after V lost 2 bases and J lost 4 bases. The CDR3 nucleotides read TGTGCCAGCAGCTTACAGAGCGGGAGTCGGTACGAGCAGTACTTC. It yields the protein CASSLQSGSRYEQYF. Full variable domain (missing parts from reference TRBV7-6 and TRBJ2-7): GAGVSQSPRYKVTKRGQDVALRCDPISGHVSLYWYRQALGQGPEFLTYFNYEAQQDKSGLPNDRFSAERPEGSISTLTIQRTEQRDSAMYRCASSLQSGSRYEQYFGPGTRLTVT.

The V and J genes are TRBV29-1 and TRBJ2-5; no definite D call. Looked up from germline, CDR1 is SQVTM and CDR2 is ANQGSEA. Trimming cost V 3 bases and J 5 bases, with 7 bases left between them. CDR3 length: 11 residues. The CDR3 nucleotides are TGCAGCGTTGATGCCGGGGAGACCCAGTACTTC. Translated: CSVDAGETQYF. The entire variable domain, with the rest obtained from reference TRBV29-1 and TRBJ2-5, is as follows: SAVISQKPSRDICQRGTSLTIQCQVDSQVTMMFWYRQQPGQSLTLIATANQGSEATYESGFVIDKFPISRPNLTFSTLTVSNMSPEDSSIYLCSVDAGETQYFGPGTRLLVL.

The chain carries TRBV19 and TRBJ2-7, with a possible D match to TRBD2 (5 bases). Germline V CDR1 and CDR2: LNHDA, SQIVND (reference sequence). The CDR3 totals 13 residues. Trimming shortened V by 5 bases and J by 3 bases, and 11 bases separated the two germline ends. The CDR3 sequence: CASSLLSGYEQYF. CDR3 sequence (DNA): TGTGCCAGTAGTCTCCTCAGCGGCTACGAGCAGTACTTC.